This T cell receptor (beta chain) was recorded in a study of human T cells and chemical hapten exposure (dated by TCRdb to 2020 to 2022). Background for the entire study: For sensitization, 2% DPC in acetone was applied to an approximately 2 cm by approximately 2 cm area of upper inner arm skin. Throughout the study period of about 22 weeks, patients also received therapeutic DPC doses to the scalp every week. Patch testing on the upper back used Finn chambers containing 0.01% DPC, with scoring done after 6 days according to International Contact Dermatitis Research Group standards. Alopecia areata with under or over 50% scalp involvement, alopecia totalis and alopecia universalis were represented in the patient cohort, which was mostly female. The libraries were sequenced as a pool, and the TCR yield per sample differed mostly because of small variations in library volumes within the pool. Peripheral blood TCR repertoire changes were tracked in vivo in alopecia patients during primary and secondary sensitization to the hapten diphenylcyclopropenone (DPC). Blood was sampled from patients pre-sensitization (week 0) and at 2, 6 and about 24 weeks after DPC sensitization. For TCR sequencing, blood came from approximately 29 alopecia patients at anywhere from one to four time points (pre-sensitization, 2, 6 and 24 weeks).

This clonotype was observed many times. Its antigen specificity is not known. The record has no base qualities; no much larger clone is one base away. This sample's time point label indicates: patch test 2, 6 weeks after DPC sensitization. This specimen's treatment or condition label, interpreted: therapeutic diphenylcyclopropenone sensitization with weekly scalp DPC. At each patch-test visit, blood was drawn before the patch test was applied. Eligible patients were aged 18 to 70, diagnosed with alopecia, deemed suitable for DPC therapy, and excluded if pregnant. Total RNA was isolated from unfractionated whole blood collected in Tempus Blood RNA tubes. The library was generated by RACE. Reads for this sample came from a NextSeq 500. Library preparation attached unique molecular identifiers to individual cDNA molecules for quantitative, reproducible TCR counting. From each blood RNA sample, both TCR alpha and TCR beta chains were sequenced. As for the authors' bioinformatics: A median of around 100,000 TCRs per sample was observed, with a range of roughly 23,224 to 750,000. The Decombinator software suite was used to annotate the V, J and CDR3 of the TCR reads. Every sample was subsampled to the same number of TCRs (28,000) for the PS versus PT1 abundance plots. TCRs were defined as expanded if absent before sensitization and observed at least eight times at the 2-week time point. TCRdb redid the processing of the public reads, applying fastp at Q25 and MiXCR, and retained in-frame beta chains. Rows with a matching CDR3 protein are joined into one entry that keeps the most common DNA and genes. The V and J calls were not made by the authors but by TCRdb's processing. This sample holds tens of thousands of distinct CDR3 sequences; 11% were observed only once. The top ten hold around 2.1% of the sample.

The paper as a whole reports these results and caveats: Significantly more large CDR3 similarity clusters were formed by expanded TCRs than by pre-sensitization or healthy control sets, consistent with antigen-driven responses. Alopecia, a presumed autoimmune disease, was present in all patients, so the immune response of the patients might differ from that of healthy individuals. Patch test score correlated positively with the number of PT1 expanded TCRs, reaching significance at thresholds 8, 16 and 32 but not at 4. Repeated subsampling changed both the strength of the expansion versus patch-test correlation and the threshold at which the correlation became significant. DPC sensitization did not change the number of TCRs with a frequency above 1 in 1000, and there was no evidence of changes in global repertoire structure.

This clonotype was obtained from a man in his forties or fifties with alopecia areata. Some clones in this sample may be carry-over from other donors' samples. Sequences were derived from whole blood, sampled in connection with sensitization to the hapten diphenylcyclopropenone (DPC).

The base sequence is TGTGCCAGCAGCCTAACAGCAGCAACTAATGAAAAACTGTTTTTT. This gives the protein CASSLTAATNEKLFF. This chain joins TRBV4-2 to TRBJ1-4; the D gene lacks a confident call. V was cut back by 4 bases and J by 0 bases, leaving a gap of 9 bases between them. CDR1 LGHNA and CDR2 YNFKEQ were looked up in the germline V gene. Inclusive of the bounding cysteine and phenylalanine, the CDR3 is 15 residues long. Just CDR3 DNA is preserved here, 45 bases in frame from base 1.